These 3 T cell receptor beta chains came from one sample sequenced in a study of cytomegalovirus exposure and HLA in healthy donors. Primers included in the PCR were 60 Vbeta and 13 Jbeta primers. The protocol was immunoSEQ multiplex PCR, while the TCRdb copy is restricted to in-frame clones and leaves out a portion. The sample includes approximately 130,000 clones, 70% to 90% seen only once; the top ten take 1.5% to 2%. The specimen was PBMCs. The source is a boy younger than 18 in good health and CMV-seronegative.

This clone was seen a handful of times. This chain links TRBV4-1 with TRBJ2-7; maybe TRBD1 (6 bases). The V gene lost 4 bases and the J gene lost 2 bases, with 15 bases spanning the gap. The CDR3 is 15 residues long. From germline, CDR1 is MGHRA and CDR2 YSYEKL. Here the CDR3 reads CASSPRDTLTYEQYF. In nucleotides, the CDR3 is TGCGCCAGCAGCCCCCGGGACACCTTGACCTACGAGCAGTACTTC.

CDR3 protein: CASSPSGTGSRTNTEAFF. CDR3 nucleotides: TGTGCCAGCAGCCCCTCAGGGACAGGGTCCCGGACGAACACTGAAGCTTTCTTT. This rearrangement joins TRBV7-2 to TRBJ1-1; 9 bases agree with TRBD1. Germline values: CDR1 SGHTA, CDR2 FQGNSA. The CDR3 covers 18 residues. Trimming at V came to 5 bases and at J to 1 base, leaving 14 bases not matched to a gene.

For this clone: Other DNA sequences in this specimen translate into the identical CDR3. CDR3 in DNA: TGTGCCAGCAGACTAGCGGGAACAGATACGCAGTATTTT. Translated, it gives CASRLAGTDTQYF. The chain joins TRBV6-5 to TRBJ2-3; 10 bases match TRBD2. The CDR3 extends over 13 amino acids. V was clipped by 6 bases and J by 3 bases; unmatched bases: 0. CDR1 is MNHEY and CDR2 is SVGAGI in the germline V gene.